These T cell receptor beta chains were read from a single sample in a study of radiotherapy plus CTLA-4 blockade in lung cancer. Produced via immunoSEQ multiplex PCR; TCRdb's table is partial and in-frame only. In the table there are more than 40,000 clones, around nine tenths of which are singletons. The input for sequencing was peripheral blood, taken from a patient treated with radiotherapy plus ipilimumab. Receptor source: a human donor with non-small cell lung cancer whose response to radiotherapy plus ipilimumab could not be evaluated. The CDR3 runs from the conserved cysteine through the conserved F or W. A D gene is named only where the DNA matches it firmly. Expanded clones are given a class, and other clones once, few, many or no size at all.

TRBJ1-3 TRBV28 . TRBD1 CASITGGRGNTIYF TGTGCCAGCATTACAGGGGGCAGGGGAAACACCATATATTTT
TRBJ1-4 TRBV19 . TRBD1 CASSARQGTNEKLFF TGTGCCAGTAGTGCGAGACAGGGGACTAATGAAAAACTGTTTTTT
TRBJ2-4 TRBV4-3 . . CASSQELAENIQYF TGCGCCAGCAGCCAAGAGTTGGCGGAAAACATTCAGTACTTC
TRBJ1-5 TRBV4-1 . TRBD1 CASSQDRVGNQPQHF TGCGCCAGCAGCCAGGACAGGGTGGGCAATCAGCCCCAGCATTTT
TRBJ1-1 TRBV6-5 . . CASRPPGQNTEAFF TGTGCCAGCAGACCTCCGGGACAGAACACTGAAGCTTTCTTT
TRBJ2-7 TRBV20-1 . . CSGRTAYEQYF TGCAGTGGACGGACAGCCTACGAGCAGTACTTC
TRBJ1-1 TRBV30 few TRBD1 CAWSVTGGNTEAFF TGTGCCTGGAGTGTCACAGGGGGAAACACTGAAGCTTTCTTT
TRBJ2-1 TRBV5-1 . TRBD2 CASSLRLAKYNEQFF TGCGCCAGCAGCTTAAGACTAGCGAAATACAATGAGCAGTTCTTC
TRBJ1-6 TRBV6-6 . . CASSGQFGNSPLHF TGTGCCAGCAGTGGACAGTTTGGGAATTCACCCCTCCACTTT
TRBJ2-3 TRBV7-9 . . CASSPGSGGADTQYF TGTGCCAGCAGCCCGGGGAGCGGAGGGGCAGATACGCAGTATTTT
TRBJ2-3 TRBV9 . . CASSVATGTDTQYF TGTGCCAGCAGCGTAGCTACTGGCACAGATACGCAGTATTTT
TRBJ2-7 TRBV2 . . CASSEVTGGPYEQYF TGTGCCAGCAGTGAAGTAACGGGGGGCCCCTACGAGCAGTACTTC
TRBJ2-7 TRBV5-1 . . CASRVSGAYEQYF TGCGCCAGCAGAGTTTCAGGGGCCTACGAGCAGTACTTC
TRBJ1-6 TRBV4-1 . TRBD1 CASSQGGTGASLLRSPLHF TGCGCCAGCAGCCAAGGGGGGACAGGTGCCTCCCTCCTAAGATCACCCCTCCACTTT
TRBJ2-5 TRBV7-9 . . CASSSSGTSSYEQYF TGTGCCAGCAGCTCCTCCGGGACAAGCTCCTACGAGCAATACTTC
TRBJ2-3 TRBV9 . . CASSVQSGESGDTQYF TGTGCCAGCAGCGTCCAATCGGGCGAATCGGGGGATACGCAGTATTTT
TRBJ2-7 TRBV19 . . CASSPRGGSYEQYF TGTGCCAGTAGTCCTCGGGGAGGATCCTACGAGCAGTACTTC
TRBJ2-7 TRBV4-1 . TRBD1 CASSPSGDRLYEQYF TGCGCCAGCAGCCCCAGTGGGGACAGGCTCTACGAGCAGTACTTC
TRBJ2-4 TRBV4-1 . TRBD2 CASSPGLAGGIAKNIQYF TGCGCCAGCAGCCCCGGACTAGCGGGGGGAATTGCCAAAAACATTCAGTACTTC
TRBJ2-3 TRBV6-1 . TRBD2 CASREGGHTDTQYF TGTGCCAGCCGGGAGGGGGGGCACACAGATACGCAGTATTTT
TRBJ1-2 TRBV12-5 . TRBD1 CASGPWTGGFYGYTF TGTGCTAGTGGTCCGTGGACAGGGGGCTTCTATGGCTACACCTTC
TRBJ2-1 TRBV7-9 once TRBD2 CASSLTGLATRNNEQFF TGTGCCAGCAGCTTAACGGGACTAGCCACACGGAACAATGAGCAGTTCTTC
TRBJ2-2 TRBV30 . . CAWRVGVRGGELFF TGTGCCTGGAGGGTGGGCGTCCGGGGCGGGGAGCTGTTTTTT
TRBJ2-1 TRBV6-4 . TRBD2 CASSPSGGVYNEQFF TGTGCCAGCAGCCCCAGCGGGGGAGTCTACAATGAGCAGTTCTTC
TRBJ2-3 TRBV4-3 . . CASSQDRGTDTQYF TGCGCCAGCAGCCAAGATCGAGGCACAGATACGCAGTATTTT
TRBJ2-3 TRBV4-1 . TRBD2 CASSQGAGGPNTDTQYF TGCGCCAGCAGCCAAGGAGCGGGGGGGCCGAACACAGATACGCAGTATTTT
TRBJ2-5 TRBV9 . . CASSVSGIQETQYF TGTGCCAGCAGCGTTTCGGGGATCCAAGAGACCCAGTACTTC
TRBJ2-7 TRBV5-6 . TRBD1 CASRAGTGGLEQYF TGTGCCAGCAGGGCCGGGACAGGGGGCTTGGAGCAGTACTTC
TRBJ2-7 TRBV28 once . CASSKDISYEQYF TGTGCCAGCAGTAAGGACATCTCGTACGAGCAGTACTTC
TRBJ1-3 TRBV5-4 . . CASSLAGLASNAGNTIYF TGTGCCAGCAGCTTGGCCGGTCTCGCGAGTAACGCTGGAAACACCATATATTTT
TRBJ1-1 TRBV7-2 . . CASSLPEMNTEAFF TGTGCCAGCAGCTTGCCAGAAATGAACACTGAAGCTTTCTTT
TRBJ1-5 TRBV27 . . CASKDGGEGLGAQHF TGTGCCAGCAAGGACGGGGGAGAAGGTTTAGGGGCCCAGCATTTT
TRBJ2-7 TRBV6-5 . TRBD2 CASSYLGTSSEQYF TGTGCCAGCAGTTACCTTGGGACTAGCTCCGAGCAGTACTTC
TRBJ2-1 TRBV5-4 . TRBD2 CASSLDSGGAGEQFF TGTGCCAGCAGCTTGGATAGCGGGGGGGCTGGGGAGCAGTTCTTC
TRBJ1-2 TRBV2 . . CASSDRVAHGYTF TGTGCCAGCAGTGACAGGGTAGCTCATGGCTACACCTTC
TRBJ2-3 TRBV9 once . CASSASRGIGTDTQYF TGTGCCAGCAGCGCCTCCAGGGGAATTGGCACAGATACGCAGTATTTT
TRBJ1-1 TRBV14 once TRBD1 CASSHPGTATEAFF TGTGCCAGCAGCCATCCGGGGACAGCAACTGAAGCTTTCTTT
TRBJ2-1 TRBV15 . TRBD2 CATSSGYGTSVINEQFF TGTGCCACCAGCAGTGGGTACGGGACTAGCGTTATTAATGAGCAGTTCTTC
TRBJ1-1 TRBV19 few . CASSIRVLTRMNTEAFF TGTGCCAGTAGTATAAGAGTCCTTACTAGAATGAACACTGAAGCTTTCTTT
TRBJ2-7 TRBV14 . . CASSRTGGGEQYF TGTGCCAGCAGCCGAACAGGGGGGGGAGAGCAGTACTTC